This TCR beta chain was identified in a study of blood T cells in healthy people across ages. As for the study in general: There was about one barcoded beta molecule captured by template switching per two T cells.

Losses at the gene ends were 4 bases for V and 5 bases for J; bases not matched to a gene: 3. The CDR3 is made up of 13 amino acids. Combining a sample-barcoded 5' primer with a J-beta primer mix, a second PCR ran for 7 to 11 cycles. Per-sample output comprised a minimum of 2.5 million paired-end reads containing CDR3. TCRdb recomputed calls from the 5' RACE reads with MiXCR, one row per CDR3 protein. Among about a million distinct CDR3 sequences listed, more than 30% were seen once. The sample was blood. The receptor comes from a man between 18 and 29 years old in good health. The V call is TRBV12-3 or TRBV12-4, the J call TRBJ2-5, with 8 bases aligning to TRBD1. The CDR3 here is CASSWTGFETQYF. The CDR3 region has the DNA TGTGCCAGCAGTTGGACAGGGTTCGAGACCCAGTACTTC.